A selection of T cell receptor beta chains follows, all from one sample in a study of blood T cell repertoires in COVID-19. Data came from immunoSEQ multiplex PCR; TCRdb stores just in-frame clones and leaves some out. This sample has under 200,000 clones, with around 85% found just once. The sample taken for sequencing was peripheral blood. The receptor source for this set is a woman in her 70s with acute or convalescent COVID-19. Both conserved end residues are part of each CDR3. The order of the fields is J gene, clone size, V gene, D gene, CDR3 DNA, CDR3 protein. A D gene is named only where the DNA matches it firmly. Clone size is given for some rows only: seen once, a few or many times, or a class if the clone is expanded.

TRBJ1-5,NA,TRBV19,NA,TGTGCCAGTAGACAGACGAAACCTAGCAATCAGCCCCAGCATTTT,CASRQTKPSNQPQHF
TRBJ1-1,NA,TRBV6-2/TRBV6-3,NA,TGTGCCAGCAGTCGACACATTAGGAACACTGAAGCTTTCTTT,CASSRHIRNTEAFF
TRBJ1-3,NA,TRBV5-1,NA,TGCGCCAGCACCCCCGGGGGGAGATCTGGAAACACCATATATTTT,CASTPGGRSGNTIYF
TRBJ2-3,NA,TRBV4-3,TRBD1,TGCGCCAGCAGCCCCGGGACAGGGAACACAGATACGCAGTATTTT,CASSPGTGNTDTQYF
TRBJ1-1,NA,TRBV6-5,NA,TGTGCCAGCAGTTACTCCCGGACAGCTAACACTGAAGCTTTCTTT,CASSYSRTANTEAFF
TRBJ1-1,NA,TRBV12-3/TRBV12-4,NA,TGTGCCAGCAGTCCCGAAAGCATCACTGAAGCTTTCTTT,CASSPESITEAFF
TRBJ1-6,NA,TRBV19,TRBD1,TGTGCCAGTAGTATCCGACAGGGGAATTCACCCCTCCACTTT,CASSIRQGNSPLHF
TRBJ1-2,few,TRBV4-2,TRBD1,TGTGCCAGCAGCCAAGAATTCAAGGGGGCTAGCTATGGCTACACCTTC,CASSQEFKGASYGYTF
TRBJ2-3,NA,TRBV6-5,TRBD1,TGTGCCAGCATTCGGGACAGGGGGACAGATACGCAGTATTTT,CASIRDRGTDTQYF
TRBJ2-5,once,TRBV30,TRBD2,TGTGCCTGGAGTGGGGGACTAGCGGGGGCTGAGACCCAGTACTTC,CAWSGGLAGAETQYF
TRBJ2-3,NA,TRBV27,NA,TGTGCCAGCAGTGCCCAGAAGACTAGCACAGATACGCAGTATTTT,CASSAQKTSTDTQYF
TRBJ2-2,NA,TRBV4-1,TRBD2,TGCGCCAGCAGCCCCCAACTAGCGGGGGACACCGGGGAGCTGTTTTTT,CASSPQLAGDTGELFF
TRBJ2-2,NA,TRBV4-3,TRBD2,TGCGCCAGCAGCCAAGGCACTTCGGGAGGGAGAAACACCGGGGAGCTGTTTTTT,CASSQGTSGGRNTGELFF
TRBJ2-6,NA,TRBV6-2/TRBV6-3,TRBD2,TGTGCCAGCAGTTACGGGGCGGGAGAGCGATTCCTGACTTTC,CASSYGAGERFLTF
TRBJ2-1,NA,TRBV11-3,NA,TGTGCCAGCAGCTCTCAGGGCGGCAGCTCCTACAATGAGCAGTTCTTC,CASSSQGGSSYNEQFF
TRBJ2-7,NA,TRBV6-5,NA,TGTGCCAGCATCCCCGGACAGCCCCCCTACGAGCAGTACTTC,CASIPGQPPYEQYF
TRBJ2-2,NA,TRBV7-2,NA,TGTGCCAGCAGGACGTCCAGCGGCAACACCGGGGAGCTGTTTTTT,CASRTSSGNTGELFF
TRBJ2-7,NA,TRBV7-9,TRBD1,TGTGCCAGCAGCGCCGACAGGGCACTCTACGAGCAGTACTTC,CASSADRALYEQYF
TRBJ1-2,NA,TRBV27,NA,TGTGCCAGCAGTTTATCCGTGGCGGGACGGTCCTATGGCTACACCTTC,CASSLSVAGRSYGYTF
TRBJ1-1,NA,TRBV3-1/TRBV3-2,TRBD1,TGTGCCAGCAGCCAAGGCGGCCGACAGGGGAAAGCTTTCTTT,CASSQGGRQGKAFF
TRBJ1-5,few,TRBV6-1,NA,TGTGCCAGCAGTGAACAGTTCAACAATCAGCCCCAGCATTTT,CASSEQFNNQPQHF
TRBJ2-3,NA,TRBV6-5,TRBD2,TGTGCCAGCCGACAGCGGGGGGTCACAGATACGCAGTATTTT,CASRQRGVTDTQYF
TRBJ2-5,NA,TRBV20-1,TRBD2,TGCAGTGCTAGTAGAGCTAGCGGGGGGGAGGTCGGAGAGACCCAGTACTTC,CSASRASGGEVGETQYF
TRBJ2-7,once,TRBV18,NA,TGTGCCAGCTCACCAATGCAACTAACATCCTACGAGCAGTACTTC,CASSPMQLTSYEQYF
TRBJ2-5,NA,TRBV11-3,TRBD2,TGTGCCAGCAGCTTAAGCGCTGGGAATAGCGGGGAGCTGACCCAGTACTTC,CASSLSAGNSGELTQYF
TRBJ1-1,NA,TRBV7-2,NA,TGTGCCAGCAGCTTAAATCAGTACACTGAAGCTTTCTTT,CASSLNQYTEAFF
TRBJ1-5,NA,TRBV5-4,TRBD1,TGTGCCAGCAGCCTCACAGGGGGAGGCAATCAGCCCCAGCATTTT,CASSLTGGGNQPQHF
TRBJ1-1,NA,TRBV10-3,NA,TGTGCCATCAGTGAGGGGGGGGCGAACACTGAAGCTTTCTTT,CAISEGGANTEAFF
TRBJ1-2,NA,TRBV2,NA,TGTGCCAGCAGTTTAGGAGGACTCAAAAGAGAAGGCTACACCTTC,CASSLGGLKREGYTF